This is a list of T cell receptor beta chains from one sample in a study of T cell repertoires in cytomegalovirus infection. TCRdb used MiXCR to reprocess the reads, holding one entry per CDR3 protein. The data contain over 300,000 distinct CDR3 sequences, 8% to 9.5% of them seen just once; the ten biggest clones take up 3.5% to 4.5%. Sequenced sample: PBMCs. The receptors shown here come from a human donor in good health (CMV status not recorded). Some clones in this sample may be carry-over from other donors' samples. The CDR3 runs from the conserved cysteine through the conserved F or W. The D gene is left open where the match is weak. Clone sizes are given selectively: once, few, many, or a class where the clone is expanded.

V	D	size	J	DNA	CDR3
TRBV6-6	-	-	TRBJ2-3	TGTGCCAGCAGTTCGGCTACGCAGTATTTT	CASSSATQYF
TRBV6-2/TRBV6-3	-	-	TRBJ1-1	TGTGCCAGCAGTTCGACAGGAGGCCACACGAACACTGAAGCTTTCTTT	CASSSTGGHTNTEAFF
TRBV7-6	-	many	TRBJ2-7	TGTGCCAGCAGCTTAGGGACAGTTGCCCCCTACGAGCAGTACTTC	CASSLGTVAPYEQYF
TRBV6-1	-	few	TRBJ2-1	TGTGCCAGCGAACAGGGAGGGACCACCTACAATGAGCAGTTCTTC	CASEQGGTTYNEQFF
TRBV7-9	-	many	TRBJ2-3	TGTGCCACTCTACAGGGGGGGCTCACAGATACGCAGTATTTT	CATLQGGLTDTQYF
TRBV7-2	TRBD1	many	TRBJ2-1	TGTGCCAGCAGCTTAGCAGGACAGGGGGCCAATGAGCAGTTCTTC	CASSLAGQGANEQFF
TRBV20-1	-	once	TRBJ2-3	TGCAGTGCTAAGACTAGTCCAGATACGCAGTATTTT	CSAKTSPDTQYF
TRBV11-2	-	many	TRBJ1-2	TGTGCCAGCAGCTATGGGGGCAGGCCGAGCTATGGCTACACCTTC	CASSYGGRPSYGYTF
TRBV11-1	TRBD2	many	TRBJ2-3	TGTGCCAGCAGAAGCGGGGGGGCCTCATTTCGCACAGATACGCAGTATTTT	CASRSGGASFRTDTQYF
TRBV20-1	-	-	TRBJ1-5	TGCAGTGCTAGAGGGGGGGTAGGCAATCAGCCCCAGCATTTT	CSARGGVGNQPQHF
TRBV7-2	-	many	TRBJ1-5	TGTGCCAGCAGCTCCGACAGAACCAATCAGCCCCAGCATTTT	CASSSDRTNQPQHF
TRBV7-2	-	many	TRBJ1-1	TGTGCCAGCAGTCCTTACGGGAACACTGAAGCTTTCTTT	CASSPYGNTEAFF
TRBV7-2	TRBD2	many	TRBJ2-1	TGTGCCAGCAGCGTCTCCGGACTAGCGGGAGATGAGCAGTTCTTC	CASSVSGLAGDEQFF
TRBV11-3	-	few	TRBJ2-2	TGTGCCAGCACTAATAAAACCCTGGGCACCGGGGAGCTGTTTTTT	CASTNKTLGTGELFF
TRBV9	-	many	TRBJ2-2	TGTGCCAGCAGCGTAGTTCCGTCCGGGGAGCTGTTTTTT	CASSVVPSGELFF
TRBV19	-	many	TRBJ2-3	TGTGCCAGTAACGTCCTGGACAGCCGCACAGATACGCAGTATTTT	CASNVLDSRTDTQYF
TRBV7-8	TRBD1	-	TRBJ2-1	TGTGCCAGCAGCTTAATTTCGGGGGACAGGGTACGGAATGAGCAGTTCTTC	CASSLISGDRVRNEQFF
TRBV4-1	TRBD2	many	TRBJ2-1	TGCGCCAGCAGCCAAGATCAAGCGGGGGGGCCCTACAATGAGCAGTTCTTC	CASSQDQAGGPYNEQFF
TRBV7-8	TRBD1	many	TRBJ1-5	TGTGCCAGCAGCTTAGCCTTCGACAGGGGGAGCTTACATAGCAATCAGCCCCAGCATTTT	CASSLAFDRGSLHSNQPQHF
TRBV4-3	-	many	TRBJ2-7	TGCGCCAGCAGCCAAGACAGGTCCAACGAGCAGTACTTC	CASSQDRSNEQYF
TRBV18	TRBD1	few	TRBJ2-7	TGTGCCAGCTCACCGGGACAGCCAGTCTACGAGCAGTACTTC	CASSPGQPVYEQYF
TRBV29-1	-	-	TRBJ1-4	TGCAGTCACCCGGCAGTTAATGAAAAACTGTTTTTT	CSHPAVNEKLFF
TRBV7-6	TRBD1	-	TRBJ1-2	TGTGCCAGCAGCGCGGACAGGGCGGCGGTCGATGGCTACACCTTC	CASSADRAAVDGYTF
TRBV4-2	TRBD2	-	TRBJ2-4	TGTGCCAGCAGCCAAGCTGGGATAGCGGGGGGGCTGCAAAACATTCAGTACTTC	CASSQAGIAGGLQNIQYF
TRBV28	-	many	TRBJ2-3	TGTGCCAGCAGAGAACAGGGAAGGGGCACAGATACGCAGTATTTT	CASREQGRGTDTQYF
TRBV27	-	-	TRBJ1-5	TGTGCCAGCCGAAGACGGGACACGACCGAGTGGCCCCAGCATTTT	CASRRRDTTEWPQHF
TRBV27	TRBD2	many	TRBJ2-1	TGTGCCAGCAGTTTAGTCGGGAGGCGCAATGAGCAGTTCTTC	CASSLVGRRNEQFF
TRBV7-2	-	-	TRBJ1-2	TGTGCCAGCAGCTCATCCCCGGAAAGAGTCTATGGCTACACCTTC	CASSSSPERVYGYTF
TRBV27	TRBD1	once	TRBJ2-1	TGTGCCAGCAGTCCCAACAGGGGACGCACCGCGGAGCAGTTCTTC	CASSPNRGRTAEQFF
TRBV19	-	few	TRBJ1-1	TGTGCCAGTAGTGGGGGACGGCCTCTCTACTTT	CASSGGRPLYF
TRBV28	-	few	TRBJ2-3	TGTGCCACCACGGGGGCCACAAGGGGGCCCGTAGATACGCAGTATTTT	CATTGATRGPVDTQYF
TRBV7-2	-	many	TRBJ1-1	TGTGCCAGCAGCTTAGCCAGGGCCACTGAAGCTTTCTTT	CASSLARATEAFF
TRBV24-1	TRBD2	many	TRBJ2-5	TGTGCCACCAGTGATCCGACTAGCGGGGGGGGAGAGACCCAGTACTTC	CATSDPTSGGGETQYF
TRBV15	TRBD2	few	TRBJ2-3	TGTGCCACCAGCAGAGAAAGCGGGGGGGGGAAAGATACGCAGTATTTT	CATSRESGGGKDTQYF
TRBV5-1	-	few	TRBJ1-1	TGCGCCAGCAGCAAGGGAGCGGGCCGTAACCGAGGCACTGAAGCTTTCTTT	CASSKGAGRNRGTEAFF
TRBV7-4	TRBD2	few	TRBJ2-1	TGTGCCAGCAGCTTAGCAGGACTAGTAAGCAATGAGCAGTTCTTC	CASSLAGLVSNEQFF
TRBV7-9	TRBD1	-	TRBJ2-5	TGTGCCAGCAGCTCAATCCGGACAGGGGCGCCCTTAGGGGAGACCCAGTACTTC	CASSSIRTGAPLGETQYF
TRBV15	-	-	TRBJ1-2	TGTGCCACCAGCAGAGATATGAAGGGGACTAACTATGGCTACACCTTC	CATSRDMKGTNYGYTF
TRBV4-1	-	-	TRBJ1-1	TGCGCCAGCAGCCTGGCGGGGCCTAGGGAAGCTTTCTTT	CASSLAGPREAFF
TRBV7-2	-	many	TRBJ1-1	TGTGCCAGCAGCTTCCCCCTAGTGGAGGCTTTCTTT	CASSFPLVEAFF
TRBV7-2	-	many	TRBJ1-6	TGTGCCAGCGGCGGACTGAGAAATTCACCCCTCCACTTT	CASGGLRNSPLHF
TRBV12-3/TRBV12-4	-	-	TRBJ1-1	TGTGCCAGCAGTTCTGACATAAACACTGAAGCTTTCTTT	CASSSDINTEAFF
TRBV4-3	-	-	TRBJ2-6	TGCGCCAGCAGCCAAGATGACCGAAGGGTGGGACCCTTGGACGGGGCCAACGTCCTGACTTTC	CASSQDDRRVGPLDGANVLTF
TRBV11-2	TRBD1	many	TRBJ2-5	TGTGCCAGCAGCTTAGTAGGACAGGGCACCCAGTACTTC	CASSLVGQGTQYF
TRBV7-2	-	-	TRBJ1-4	TGTGCCAGCAGCGTTTCCAGGGGATCCAATGAAAAACTGTTTTTT	CASSVSRGSNEKLFF
TRBV7-2	-	few	TRBJ2-7	TGTGCCAGCAGCTTAACCGTAAGGGTTCGAGAGCAGTACTTC	CASSLTVRVREQYF
TRBV12-3/TRBV12-4	TRBD1	many	TRBJ1-1	TGTGCCAGCAGTCCCGGGACAGGGGGCGGTGAAGCTTTCTTT	CASSPGTGGGEAFF
TRBV18	TRBD1	-	TRBJ1-4	TGTGCCAGCTCCTCACCAGGGGGGGCTCGCGAAAAACTGTTTTTT	CASSSPGGAREKLFF
TRBV7-6	-	-	TRBJ2-7	TGTGCCAGCAGCCCAGGGGGAGCGGGGGTGGCTTACGAGCAGTACTTC	CASSPGGAGVAYEQYF
TRBV11-2	-	few	TRBJ2-3	TGTGCCAGCAGCTCAGATTGGTCTGATACGCAGTATTTT	CASSSDWSDTQYF
TRBV20-1	-	-	TRBJ2-1	TGCAGTGCTAGAGATAGAACAGGGAGGAAGCATGAGCAGTTCTTC	CSARDRTGRKHEQFF
TRBV2	TRBD1	-	TRBJ1-2	TGTGCCAGCAAGGGGGACAGAGCTAACTATGGCTACACCTTC	CASKGDRANYGYTF
TRBV12-3/TRBV12-4	-	-	TRBJ1-2	TGTGCCAGCAGTTTGATACAGACGGAGTATGGCTACACCTTC	CASSLIQTEYGYTF
TRBV7-2	-	many	TRBJ2-7	TGTGCCAGCAGCCGTGTAAGCCGGAGGGACGAGCAGTACTTC	CASSRVSRRDEQYF
TRBV28	TRBD1	-	TRBJ1-6	TGTGCCAGCAGGGACAGGGCAAGGTCCTATAATTCACCCCTCCACTTT	CASRDRARSYNSPLHF
TRBV4-3	TRBD1	-	TRBJ2-4	TGCGCCAGCAGCCAAGATACATCGGGACAGGGGGCCCTAAAAAACATTCAGTACTTC	CASSQDTSGQGALKNIQYF
TRBV15	-	few	TRBJ2-2	TGTGCCACCCGCCACAGGCAATTTAGGGACACCGGGGAGCTGTTTTTT	CATRHRQFRDTGELFF